This TCR beta chain was obtained from a study of blood T cell repertoires in COVID-19 (dated by TCRdb to 2018 to 2020). Looking at the study overall: Samples covering the acute and convalescent phases of COVID-19 were provided by collaborators in the United States, Italy and Spain. The material from the prospective study consisted of cDNA or gDNA derived from T cells, B-cell-depleted T cells, or PBMCs. Subjects who had been exposed to COVID-19, were actively infected with it, or had recovered from it provided the deeply sampled blood TCRbeta repertoires that made up the dataset. A freely available public database, intended as a resource for researchers studying the immune response to SARS-CoV-2, is where the repertoires were released. The samples were drawn from two sources: the first 160 participants of the ongoing ImmuneRACE study, and 1,254 subjects contributed by 6 global collaborators. Sample metadata almost always included a de-identified subject ID, COVID-19 status, age in years and sex. HLA class I and class II types, where available, came from metadata supplied by the sample provider rather than from assay-based typing.

Notes on this clone: The clone's antigen remains unknown. No much larger clone exists at a distance of one base, and base qualities are not known.

Results the study describes overall, beyond this receptor: The quantity of clinical and demographic metadata differed by source and by participant and was supplied without curation.

V sheds 0 bases and J sheds 3 bases, leaving 13 bases between their ends. CDR1 and CDR2 are drawn from the germline V gene: SGDLS, YYNGEE. The CDR3 runs 16 residues from the cysteine to the phenylalanine. Of all the DNA, just the CDR3 is kept, 48 bases in frame from base 1. Enrolling through a virtual design, the prospective study's participants ranged in age from about 18 to 100 years and lived across roughly 24 United States geographic areas. To assign participants to cohorts, the prospective study relied on clinical history that participants themselves reported in a screening survey and a study questionnaire. Recovered participants in ImmuneRACE Cohort 3 were defined by two consecutive negative NP/OP PCR tests, clearance by a healthcare professional, or resolution of symptoms. Mobile phlebotomists in the prospective study collected whole blood, serum and a nasopharyngeal or oropharyngeal swab from every participant. Additional blood draws and questionnaires over an approximately two-month period could optionally be provided by prospective study participants. Prospective study blood samples were shipped either frozen or at room temperature before DNA extraction.

TCRbeta CDR3 regions were amplified from genomic DNA by means of the immunoSEQ Assay, a bias-controlled multiplex PCR. Per the source publication's procedure: The number of nucleated cells in each sample was estimated from the amplification of reference gene primers within the assay. To quantify the absolute abundance of each unique TCRbeta CDR3 rearrangement, sequence reads were collapsed and filtered. Productive Simpson clonality was computed per sample as the square root of Simpson's diversity index over productive rearrangements. Not all clones reach the TCRdb copy of this immuneACCESS table, which keeps in-frame sequences only. Checked studies attribute under half of the gap to unresolved V genes and leave the rest unexplained. Clone size and the V and J calls come from that table; the DNA yielded D and trimming. The sample profile shows around 220,000 clones; 80% to 95% of them were found once. Around 1.8% of the sample belongs to the ten largest clones.

This chain is built from TRBV9 and TRBJ2-1, with no D gene named confidently. The clonotype originates from a woman aged 18 to 35 who had recovered from COVID-19. The source material was PBMCs or T cells enriched from blood (not recorded which). The CDR3 sequence is CASSVDGSLSYNEQFF. The nucleotide sequence reads as follows: TGTGCCAGCAGCGTAGACGGTAGCTTAAGCTACAATGAGCAGTTCTTC.